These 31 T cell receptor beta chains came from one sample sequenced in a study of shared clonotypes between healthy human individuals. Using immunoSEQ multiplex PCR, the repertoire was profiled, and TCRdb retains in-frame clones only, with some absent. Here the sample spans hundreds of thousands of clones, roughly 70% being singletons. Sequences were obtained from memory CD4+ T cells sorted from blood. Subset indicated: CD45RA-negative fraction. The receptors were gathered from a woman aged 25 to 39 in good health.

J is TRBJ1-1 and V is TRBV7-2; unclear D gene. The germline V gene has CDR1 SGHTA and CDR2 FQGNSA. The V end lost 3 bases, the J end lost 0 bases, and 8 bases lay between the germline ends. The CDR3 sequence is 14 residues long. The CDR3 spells CASSFSGVNTEAFF. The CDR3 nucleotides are TGTGCCAGCAGCTTCTCTGGGGTGAACACTGAAGCTTTCTTT.

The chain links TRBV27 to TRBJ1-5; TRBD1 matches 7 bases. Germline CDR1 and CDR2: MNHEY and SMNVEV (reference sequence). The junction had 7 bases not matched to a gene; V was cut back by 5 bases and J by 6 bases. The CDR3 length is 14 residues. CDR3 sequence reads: CASSLHRGGQPQHF. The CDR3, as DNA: TGTGCCAGCAGTCTCCACAGGGGCGGTCAGCCCCAGCATTTT.

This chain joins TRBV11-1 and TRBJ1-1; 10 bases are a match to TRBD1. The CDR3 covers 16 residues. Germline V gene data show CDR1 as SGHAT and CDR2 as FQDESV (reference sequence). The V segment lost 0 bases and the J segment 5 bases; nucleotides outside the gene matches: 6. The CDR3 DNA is TGTGCCAGCAGCTTAGCGGGGGGACAGGGGACAACTGAAGCTTTCTTT. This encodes CASSLAGGQGTTEAFF.

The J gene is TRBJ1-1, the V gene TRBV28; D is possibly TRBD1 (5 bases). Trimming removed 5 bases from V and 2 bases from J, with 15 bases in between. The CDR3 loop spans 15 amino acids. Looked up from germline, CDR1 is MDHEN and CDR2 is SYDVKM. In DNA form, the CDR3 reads TGTGCCAGCAGTACACCTGGACACCCCAACACTGAAGCTTTCTTT. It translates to CASSTPGHPNTEAFF.

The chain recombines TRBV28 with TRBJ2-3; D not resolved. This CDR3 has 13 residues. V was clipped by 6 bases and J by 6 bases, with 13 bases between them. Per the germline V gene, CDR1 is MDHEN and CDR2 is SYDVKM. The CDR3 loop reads CASSPAVQDTQYF. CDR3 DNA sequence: TGTGCCAGCAGCCCAGCAGTACAGGATACGCAGTATTTT.

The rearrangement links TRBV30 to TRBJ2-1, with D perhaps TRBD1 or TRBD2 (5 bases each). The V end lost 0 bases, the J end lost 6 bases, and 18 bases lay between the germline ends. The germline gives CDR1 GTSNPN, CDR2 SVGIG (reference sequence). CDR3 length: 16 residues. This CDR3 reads CAWSVGSSGRGNEQFF. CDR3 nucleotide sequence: TGTGCCTGGAGTGTAGGTTCCAGCGGAAGGGGCAATGAGCAGTTCTTC. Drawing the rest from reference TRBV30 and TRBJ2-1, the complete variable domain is SQTIHQWPATLVQPVGSPLSLECTVEGTSNPNLYWYRQAAGRGLQLLFYSVGIGQISSEVPQNLSASRPQDRQFILSSKKLLLSDSGFYLCAWSVGSSGRGNEQFFGPGTRLTVL.

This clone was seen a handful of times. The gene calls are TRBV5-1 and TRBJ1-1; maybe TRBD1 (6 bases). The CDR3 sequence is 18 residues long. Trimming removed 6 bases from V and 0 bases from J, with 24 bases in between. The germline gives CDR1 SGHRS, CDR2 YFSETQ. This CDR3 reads CASTMMGGGPSLNTEAFF. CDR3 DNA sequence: TGCGCCAGCACCATGATGGGCGGGGGGCCAAGTCTGAACACTGAAGCTTTCTTT.

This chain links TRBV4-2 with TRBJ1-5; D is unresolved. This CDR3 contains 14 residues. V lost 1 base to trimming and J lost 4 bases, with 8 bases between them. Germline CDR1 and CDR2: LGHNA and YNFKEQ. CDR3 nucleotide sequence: TGTGCCAGCAGCCAAGGGAGGACGAATCAGCCCCAGCATTTT. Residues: CASSQGRTNQPQHF.

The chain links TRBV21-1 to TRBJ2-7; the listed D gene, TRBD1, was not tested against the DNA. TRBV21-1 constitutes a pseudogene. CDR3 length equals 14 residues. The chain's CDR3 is CASSLGTLAYEQYF. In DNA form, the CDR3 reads TGTGCCAGCAGCCTCGGGACACTGGCCTACGAGCAGTACTTC.

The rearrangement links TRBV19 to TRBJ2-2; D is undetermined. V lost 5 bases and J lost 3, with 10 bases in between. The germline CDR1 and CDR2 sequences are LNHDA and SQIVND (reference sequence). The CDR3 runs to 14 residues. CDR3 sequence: CASSLETDTGELFF. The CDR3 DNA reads TGTGCCAGTAGTCTGGAGACGGACACCGGGGAGCTGTTTTTT.

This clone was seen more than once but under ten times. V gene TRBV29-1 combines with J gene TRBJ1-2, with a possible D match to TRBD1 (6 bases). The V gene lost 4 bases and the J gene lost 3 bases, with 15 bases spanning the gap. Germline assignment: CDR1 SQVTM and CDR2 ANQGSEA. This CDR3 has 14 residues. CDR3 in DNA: TGCAGCGTTGCGCCGAGGGGGGAATACTATGGCTACACCTTC. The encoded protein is CSVAPRGEYYGYTF.

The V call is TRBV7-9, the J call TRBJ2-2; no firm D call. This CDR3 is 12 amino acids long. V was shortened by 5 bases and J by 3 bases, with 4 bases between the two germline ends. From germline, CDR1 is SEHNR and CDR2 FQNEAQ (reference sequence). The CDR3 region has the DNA TGTGCCAGCAGCCCGTACACCGGGGAGCTGTTTTTT. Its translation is CASSPYTGELFF.

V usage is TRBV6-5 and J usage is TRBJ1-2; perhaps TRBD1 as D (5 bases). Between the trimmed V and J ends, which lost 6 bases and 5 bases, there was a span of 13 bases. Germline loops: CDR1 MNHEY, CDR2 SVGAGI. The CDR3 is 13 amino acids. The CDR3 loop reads CASSPGTGYGYTF. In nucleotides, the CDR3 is TGTGCCAGCAGCCCTGGAACAGGATATGGCTACACCTTC.

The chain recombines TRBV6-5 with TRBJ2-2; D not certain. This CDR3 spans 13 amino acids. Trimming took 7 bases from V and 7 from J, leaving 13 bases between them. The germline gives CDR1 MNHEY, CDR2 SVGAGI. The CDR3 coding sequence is TGTGCCAGCACCCTGGGGTTATTCGGGGAGCTGTTTTTT. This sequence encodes CASTLGLFGELFF.

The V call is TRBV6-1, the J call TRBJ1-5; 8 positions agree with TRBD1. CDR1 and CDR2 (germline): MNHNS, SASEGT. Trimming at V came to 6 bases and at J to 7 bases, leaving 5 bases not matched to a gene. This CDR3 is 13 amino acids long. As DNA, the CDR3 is TGTGCCAGCAGGGACAGGGTTTTACAGCCCCAGCATTTT. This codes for CASRDRVLQPQHF.

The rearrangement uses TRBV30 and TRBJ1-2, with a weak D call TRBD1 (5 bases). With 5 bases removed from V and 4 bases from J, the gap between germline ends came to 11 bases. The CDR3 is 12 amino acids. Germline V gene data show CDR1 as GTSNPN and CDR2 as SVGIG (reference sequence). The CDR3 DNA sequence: TGTGCCTGGGGGGGACTTTCCTATGGCTACACCTTC. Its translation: CAWGGLSYGYTF.

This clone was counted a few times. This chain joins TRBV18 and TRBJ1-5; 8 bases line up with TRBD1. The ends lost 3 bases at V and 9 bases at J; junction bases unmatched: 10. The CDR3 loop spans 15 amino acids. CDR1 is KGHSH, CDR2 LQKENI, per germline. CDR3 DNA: TGTGCCAGCTCACCGGAACAGGGGGTTGGGCGGCCCCAGCATTTT. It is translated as CASSPEQGVGRPQHF.

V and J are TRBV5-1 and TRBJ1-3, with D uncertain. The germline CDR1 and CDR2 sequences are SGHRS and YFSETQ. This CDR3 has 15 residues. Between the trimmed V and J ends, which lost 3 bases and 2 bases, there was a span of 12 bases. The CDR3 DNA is TGCGCCAGCAGCTCTGGTAGACCGACTGGAAACACCATATATTTT. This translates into CASSSGRPTGNTIYF.

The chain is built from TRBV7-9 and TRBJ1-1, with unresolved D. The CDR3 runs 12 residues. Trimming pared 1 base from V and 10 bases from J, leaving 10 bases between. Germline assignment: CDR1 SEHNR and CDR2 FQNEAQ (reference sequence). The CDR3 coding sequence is TGTGCCAGCAGCTTAGACTGGTGGGGAGCTTTCTTT. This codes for CASSLDWWGAFF.

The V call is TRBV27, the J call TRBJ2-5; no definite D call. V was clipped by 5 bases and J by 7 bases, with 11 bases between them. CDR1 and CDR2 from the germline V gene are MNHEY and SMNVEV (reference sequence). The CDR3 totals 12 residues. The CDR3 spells CASSEDLRTQYF. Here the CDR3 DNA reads TGTGCCAGCAGTGAGGATCTTAGGACCCAGTACTTC.

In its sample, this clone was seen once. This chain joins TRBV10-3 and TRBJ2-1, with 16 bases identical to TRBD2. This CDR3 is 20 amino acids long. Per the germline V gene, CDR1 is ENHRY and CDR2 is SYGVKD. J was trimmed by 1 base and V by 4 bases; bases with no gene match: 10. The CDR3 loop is CAISAAPGLAGGQSYNEQFF. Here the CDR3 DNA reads TGTGCCATCAGTGCGGCACCGGGACTAGCGGGAGGGCAGTCCTACAATGAGCAGTTCTTC.

The CDR3 loop reads CASSEGVEAWGSGYTF. CDR3 coding DNA: TGTGCCAGCAGCGAGGGGGTAGAGGCATGGGGCTCTGGCTACACCTTC. The chain combines TRBV9 with TRBJ1-2; a possible D gene is TRBD1 (6 bases). Germline CDR1 and CDR2: SGDLS and YYNGEE. The ends were cut back, 3 bases at V and 7 bases at J, with 22 bases in the middle. The CDR3 sequence is 16 residues long.

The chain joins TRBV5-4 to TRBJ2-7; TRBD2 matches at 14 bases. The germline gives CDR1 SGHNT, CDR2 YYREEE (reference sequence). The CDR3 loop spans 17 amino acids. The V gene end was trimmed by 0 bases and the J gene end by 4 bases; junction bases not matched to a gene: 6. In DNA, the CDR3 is TGTGCCAGCAGCTTGGGGGGACTAGCGGGAGCTTGGTACGAGCAGTACTTC. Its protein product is CASSLGGLAGAWYEQYF.

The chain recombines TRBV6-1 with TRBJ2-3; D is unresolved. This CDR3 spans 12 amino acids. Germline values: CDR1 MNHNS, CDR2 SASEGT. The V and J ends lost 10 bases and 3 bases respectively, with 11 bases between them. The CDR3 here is CATQISTDTQYF. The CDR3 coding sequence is TGTGCCACCCAGATCTCTACAGATACGCAGTATTTT.

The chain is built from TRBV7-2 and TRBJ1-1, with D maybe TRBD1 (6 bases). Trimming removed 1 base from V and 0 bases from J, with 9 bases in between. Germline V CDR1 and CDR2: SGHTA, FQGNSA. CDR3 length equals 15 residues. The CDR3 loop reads CASSLGGAMNTEAFF. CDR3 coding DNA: TGTGCCAGCAGCTTAGGGGGGGCTATGAACACTGAAGCTTTCTTT.

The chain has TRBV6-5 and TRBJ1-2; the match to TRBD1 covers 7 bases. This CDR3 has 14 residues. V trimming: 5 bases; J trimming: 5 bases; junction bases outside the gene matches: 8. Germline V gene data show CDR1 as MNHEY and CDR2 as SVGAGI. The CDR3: CASSRAGTEYGYTF. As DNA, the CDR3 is TGTGCCAGCAGTCGCGCCGGGACAGAGTATGGCTACACCTTC.

The CDR3 loop reads CASRGTLDSYEQYF. As DNA, the CDR3 is TGTGCCAGTAGGGGGACCCTCGACTCCTACGAGCAGTACTTC. This chain joins TRBV19 and TRBJ2-7; D tentatively fits TRBD1 or TRBD2 (5 bases each). The germline gives CDR1 LNHDA, CDR2 SQIVND (reference sequence). The CDR3 covers 14 residues. With 6 bases removed from V and 0 bases from J, the gap between germline ends came to 12 bases.

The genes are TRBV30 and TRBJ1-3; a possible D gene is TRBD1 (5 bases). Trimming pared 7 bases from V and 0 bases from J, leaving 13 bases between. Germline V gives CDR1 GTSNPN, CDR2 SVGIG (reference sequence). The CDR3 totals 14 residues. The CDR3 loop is CASVRANSGNTIYF. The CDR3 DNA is TGTGCCTCAGTCAGGGCAAACTCTGGAAACACCATATATTTT.

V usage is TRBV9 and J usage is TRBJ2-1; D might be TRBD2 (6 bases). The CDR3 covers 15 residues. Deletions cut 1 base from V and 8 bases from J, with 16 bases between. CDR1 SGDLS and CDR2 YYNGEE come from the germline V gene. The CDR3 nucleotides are TGTGCCAGCAGCGTATCGGGGACTGACGTCCATGAGCAGTTCTTC. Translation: CASSVSGTDVHEQFF.

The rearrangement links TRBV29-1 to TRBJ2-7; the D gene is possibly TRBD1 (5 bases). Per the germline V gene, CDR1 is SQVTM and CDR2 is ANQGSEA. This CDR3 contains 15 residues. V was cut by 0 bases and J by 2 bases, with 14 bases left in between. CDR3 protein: CSVEDRAGKAYEQYF. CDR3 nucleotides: TGCAGCGTTGAAGATCGGGCAGGGAAGGCCTACGAGCAGTACTTC.

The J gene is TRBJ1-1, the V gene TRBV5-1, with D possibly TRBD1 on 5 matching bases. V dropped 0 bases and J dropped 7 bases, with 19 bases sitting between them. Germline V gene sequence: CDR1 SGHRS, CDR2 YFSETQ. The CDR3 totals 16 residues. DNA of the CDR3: TGCGCCAGCAGCTTGGGGGGACGACAAGGCGTGGATGAAGCTTTCTTT. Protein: CASSLGGRQGVDEAFF.